The text below deals with one T cell receptor (beta chain). These data come from a study of blood T cell repertoires in COVID-19. Study details: Nucleic acid was either cDNA or gDNA, and it came from T cells, B-cell-depleted T cells, or PBMCs.

The age range of participants was 18 to 89 years, with residence in about two dozen US areas. Allocation to cohorts depended on clinical history reported by the participants. The CDR3 spans 15 residues. CDR1 and CDR2 (germline): SGDLS, YYNGEE. The V end was cut by 5 bases, the J end by 6 bases, with 18 bases between. Per the authors' pipeline: The authors estimated nucleated cell counts from reference gene primer amplification. Profiling relied on immunoSEQ multiplex PCR, and the TCRdb table lists in-frame clones only, not all of them. That table furnishes V, J and clone size, whereas the DNA furnished D and trimming. The data contain fewer than 450,000 clones, roughly 91% of them singletons.

The sequence came from a man between 18 and 35 years old who had recovered from COVID-19. The sequenced sample consisted of PBMCs or T cells enriched from blood (not recorded which). The chain joins TRBV9 to TRBJ1-3, with D possibly TRBD1 on 5 matching bases. CDR3 protein: CASSDGRWGENTIYF. The CDR3 bases are TGTGCCAGCAGTGATGGACGGTGGGGGGAAAACACCATATATTTT.